The entry below describes one T cell receptor (beta chain). These data originate in a study of blood T cell repertoires in COVID-19. For the study at large: Sites in the United States, Italy and Spain provided acute and convalescent COVID-19 samples. From T cells, B-cell-depleted T cells, or PBMCs came the material, which was cDNA or gDNA.

In the original analysis: Estimates of nucleated cell counts were drawn from the amplification of reference gene primers. Only in-frame clones appear in the TCRdb table, and some are missing; sequencing was by immunoSEQ multiplex PCR. V and J calls and clone size are those listed in that table; D and trimming were worked out from the DNA. The table records around 46,000 clones, 82% of them present only once. The length of the CDR3 is 15 residues. Germline assignment: CDR1 GTSNPN and CDR2 SVGIG (reference sequence). V was pared by 6 bases and J by 0 bases, with 18 bases between. The sample consisted of peripheral blood. The chain has TRBV30 and TRBJ2-7, with D possibly being TRBD1 (6 bases). This receptor was identified in a man between 40 and 49 years old with acute or convalescent COVID-19. Written as DNA, the CDR3 is TGTGCCTGCTTCCTTACAGGGAAAAACTCCTACGAGCAGTACTTC. It translates to CACFLTGKNSYEQYF.